Sequencing of this T cell receptor beta chain was carried out in a study of Ad26.COV2.S vaccination and SARS-CoV-2 variants. Study in general: Donor allocation was to the COV1001 Ad26.COV2.S trial arm.

Some clones are missing from TCRdb's copy, which holds only in-frame ones; the method was immunoSEQ multiplex PCR. The sample yields roughly 410,000 clones, under 90% seen once. V dropped 5 bases and J dropped 7; count of bases not matched to a gene: 6. Germline V CDR1 and CDR2: MNHEY, SVGAGI. The CDR3 contains 14 residues. Indicated treatment: some 19 received Ad26.COV2.S at low or high dose, single or two shots; roughly five received placebo; per-sample allocation not given. Collection of the samples took place on day 63 after the first injection of vaccine or placebo. This sequence joins TRBV6-5 and TRBJ2-4, with TRBD1 matching 9 bases. This TCR derives from a person aged 18-65 years who received the Ad26.COV2.S COVID-19 vaccine or a placebo. This sample comprised peripheral blood, obtained in a trial of Ad26.COV2.S vaccine versus placebo. CDR3 nucleotides: TGTGCCAGCAGTCCTACAGGGGGCTCGAACATTCAGTACTTC. Translation gives CASSPTGGSNIQYF.